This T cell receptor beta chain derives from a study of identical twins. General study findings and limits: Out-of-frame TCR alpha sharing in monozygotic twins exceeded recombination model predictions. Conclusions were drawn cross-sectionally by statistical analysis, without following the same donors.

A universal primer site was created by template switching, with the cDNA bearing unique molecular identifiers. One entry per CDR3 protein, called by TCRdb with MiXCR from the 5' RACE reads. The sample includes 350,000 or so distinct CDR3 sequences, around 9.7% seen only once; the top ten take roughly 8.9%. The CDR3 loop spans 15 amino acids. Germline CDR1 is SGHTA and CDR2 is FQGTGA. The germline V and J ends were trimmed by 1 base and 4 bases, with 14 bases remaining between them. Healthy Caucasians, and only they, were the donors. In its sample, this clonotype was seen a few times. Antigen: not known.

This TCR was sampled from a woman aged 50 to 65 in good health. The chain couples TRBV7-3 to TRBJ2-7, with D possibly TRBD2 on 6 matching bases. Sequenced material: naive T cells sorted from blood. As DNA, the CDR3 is TGTGCCAGCAGCTTAATGGGGGGACCTCTTTACGAGCAGTACTTC. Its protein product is CASSLMGGPLYEQYF.